This record covers a single T cell receptor beta chain. Authors' methods: Reference gene primers were amplified, and this amplification served to estimate nucleated cell counts. Method: immunoSEQ multiplex PCR; TCRdb's copy keeps in-frame clones and lacks some. The D gene and trimming were derived from the DNA, and the V and J assignments and clone size from that table. The sample has some 130,000 clones, more than 90% seen once. Trimming removed 6 bases from V and 0 bases from J, with 12 bases in between. From germline, CDR1 is MNHEY and CDR2 SVGAGI. CDR3 length equals 15 residues. The data originate from a study of blood T cell repertoires in COVID-19. Looking at the study overall: In each case, the material was cDNA or gDNA derived from T cells, B-cell-depleted T cells, or PBMCs.

The sample was peripheral blood. The V and J genes are TRBV6-5 and TRBJ2-4, with TRBD1 as a possible D gene (5 bases). The clonotype was recovered from a man aged 45-65 years with active COVID-19. The CDR3 loop is CASRSRELAKNIQYF. The DNA for the CDR3 is TGTGCCAGCAGATCCAGGGAATTAGCCAAAAACATTCAGTACTTC.